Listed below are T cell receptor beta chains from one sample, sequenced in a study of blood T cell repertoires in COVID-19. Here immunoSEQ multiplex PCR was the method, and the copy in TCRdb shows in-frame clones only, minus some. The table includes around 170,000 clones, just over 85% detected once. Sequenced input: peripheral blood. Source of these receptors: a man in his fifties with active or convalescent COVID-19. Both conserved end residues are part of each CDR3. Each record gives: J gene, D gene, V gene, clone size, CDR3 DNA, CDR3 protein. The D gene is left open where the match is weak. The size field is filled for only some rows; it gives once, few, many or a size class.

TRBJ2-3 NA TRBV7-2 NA TGTGCCAGCAGCTTAGCCGGTCTAGCAGTGGGAGATACGCAGTATTTT CASSLAGLAVGDTQYF
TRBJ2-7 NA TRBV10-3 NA TGTGCCATCAGTGAGCCTGAGGGCAGCGGGTTATTCGAGCAGTACTTC CAISEPEGSGLFEQYF
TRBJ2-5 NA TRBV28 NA TGTGCCAGCAGCACCCCCGGGGGAGAGACCCAGTACTTC CASSTPGGETQYF
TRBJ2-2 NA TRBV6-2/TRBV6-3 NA TGTGCCAGCAGTTACTCCTCGAGGCGGACCGGGGAGCTGTTTTTT CASSYSSRRTGELFF
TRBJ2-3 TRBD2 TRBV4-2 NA TGTGCCAGCAGCGACGTTAGCGGGGGGGCTGGAGATACGCAGTATTTT CASSDVSGGAGDTQYF
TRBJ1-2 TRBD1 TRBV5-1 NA TGCGCCAGCAGCTTGGACGGGCAGGGGGCGTATGGCTACACCTTC CASSLDGQGAYGYTF
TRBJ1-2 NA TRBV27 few TGTGCCAGCAGTTTACCCCAGGGGAATCAGGATGGCTATGGCTACACCTTC CASSLPQGNQDGYGYTF
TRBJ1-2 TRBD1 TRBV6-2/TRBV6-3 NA TGTGCCAGCAGTAAGACAGGGAACAACTATGGCTACACCTTC CASSKTGNNYGYTF
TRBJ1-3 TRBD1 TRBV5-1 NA TGCGCCAGCAGCCCGCGGACAGGGCTAATGAACACCATATATTTT CASSPRTGLMNTIYF
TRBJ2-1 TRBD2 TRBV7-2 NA TGTGCCAGCAGCTCTACTAGCGGGAGGAGGAATGAGCAGTTCTTC CASSSTSGRRNEQFF
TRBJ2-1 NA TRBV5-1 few TGCGCCAGCAGCTTGGAGGGTAGGGGGTGGAATGAGCAGTTCTTC CASSLEGRGWNEQFF
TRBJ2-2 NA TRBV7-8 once TGTGCCAGCAGCTTAGTACCTGGGGGCAACACCGGGGAGCTGTTTTTT CASSLVPGGNTGELFF
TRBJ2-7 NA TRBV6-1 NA TGTGCCAGCAGTGAAGCAACCACAGGGTACCCTTCCTACGAGCAGTACTTC CASSEATTGYPSYEQYF
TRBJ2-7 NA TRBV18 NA TGTGCCAGCTCACCGGACAGATCCTACGAGCAGTACTTC CASSPDRSYEQYF
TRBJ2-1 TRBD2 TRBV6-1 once TGTGCCAGCAGTGAAAGCGGGGGCTCCTACAATGAGCAGTTCTTC CASSESGGSYNEQFF
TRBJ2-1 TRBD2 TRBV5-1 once TGCGCCAGCAGCCCTACAGTGGGGACTAGCCCATACAATGAGCAGTTCTTC CASSPTVGTSPYNEQFF
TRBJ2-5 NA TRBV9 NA TGTGCCAGCAGCGTAGTAGCAGGGCGAGAGACCCAGTACTTC CASSVVAGRETQYF
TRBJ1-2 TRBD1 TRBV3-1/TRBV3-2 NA TGTGCCAGCAGCCAAGTAGGACAGGGTAATGGCTACACCTTC CASSQVGQGNGYTF
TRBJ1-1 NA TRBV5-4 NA TGTGCCAGCAGCTTGGCGGCAGGGGTACAGACTGAAGCTTTCTTT CASSLAAGVQTEAFF
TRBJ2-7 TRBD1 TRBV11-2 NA TGTGCCAGCAGCATTCGGGACAGGGTCGTTTCGGACGAGCAGTACTTC CASSIRDRVVSDEQYF
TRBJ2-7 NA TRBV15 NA TGTGCCACCAGGCCGACAGGCACTCTGAGGGATTACGAGCAGTACTTC CATRPTGTLRDYEQYF
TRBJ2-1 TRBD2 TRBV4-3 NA TGCGCCAGCAGCCAAGACTACCTAGCGGAGATGGTTGAGCAGTTCTTC CASSQDYLAEMVEQFF